Shown below are 17 T cell receptor beta chains from a single sample sequenced in a study of CD8 T cells in Susac syndrome. RNA totalling about 0.5 to 1 ug underwent reverse transcription with random hexamers. TCRdb recomputed calls from the immunoSEQ multiplex PCR reads with MiXCR, one row per CDR3 protein. Among around 150,000 distinct CDR3 sequences listed, roughly 94% were seen once. Source material: CD8+ T cells from PBMCs. The receptors derive from a human donor with Susac syndrome.

This clonotype was detected once. This chain links TRBV27 with TRBJ2-5; D remains ambiguous. Germline CDR1 and CDR2: MNHEY and SMNVEV (reference sequence). The CDR3 loop spans 14 amino acids. Trimming pared 2 bases from V and 2 bases from J, leaving 9 bases between. The CDR3 loop is CASSLPGRQETQYF. Here the CDR3 DNA reads TGTGCCAGCAGTTTACCGGGTCGTCAAGAGACCCAGTACTTC.

This chain uses TRBV29-1 with TRBJ2-1, with 14 bases lining up with TRBD2. Germline CDR1 and CDR2: SQVTM and ANQGSEA. J lost 0 bases, V lost 0 bases, and 7 bases had no gene match. The CDR3 consists of 19 residues. CDR3 residues: CSVEDGLAGGQSSYNEQFF. For the CDR3, the DNA is TGCAGCGTTGAAGATGGACTAGCGGGAGGCCAAAGCTCCTACAATGAGCAGTTCTTC.

This chain links TRBV3-1 with TRBJ2-2; D is perhaps TRBD1 (5 bases). The V gene lost 5 bases and the J gene lost 6 bases, with 19 bases spanning the gap. The CDR3 runs 16 residues. Germline CDR1 and CDR2: LGHDT and YNNKEL (reference sequence). The CDR3 DNA is TGTGCCAGCAGCGCCGGGCCCAGGGATAACGCCGGGGAGCTGTTTTTT. As protein: CASSAGPRDNAGELFF.

V usage is TRBV9 and J usage is TRBJ1-1; no clear D. The CDR3 runs 13 residues. CDR1 is SGDLS, CDR2 YYNGEE, per germline. V shed 1 base and J shed 5 bases, with 9 bases lying between them. The CDR3 is CASSVSRGTEAFF. The CDR3 nucleotides are TGTGCCAGCAGCGTATCTCGAGGTACTGAAGCTTTCTTT.

The chain uses TRBV19 and TRBJ2-1, with 7 bases fitting TRBD2. Germline CDR1 is LNHDA and CDR2 is SQIVND (reference sequence). The V segment lost 6 bases and the J segment 9 bases; nucleotides outside the gene matches: 11. CDR3 length equals 14 residues. The CDR3 nucleotides read TGTGCCAGTAGAAGAGTGGCGGGAGAAGCTGAGCAGTTCTTC. Protein sequence: CASRRVAGEAEQFF.

In this sample, this clonotype turned up once. This chain uses TRBV7-3 with TRBJ2-3; D might be TRBD1 or TRBD2, each matching 5 bases. Looked up from germline, CDR1 is SGHTA and CDR2 is FQGTGA. Deletions cut 5 bases from V and 6 bases from J, with 24 bases between. This CDR3 comprises 17 residues. The CDR3 loop is CASSLGVPGPPGDTQYF. CDR3 nucleotide sequence: TGTGCCAGCAGCCTAGGTGTGCCGGGACCCCCTGGCGATACGCAGTATTTT.

V gene TRBV25-1 combines with J gene TRBJ2-7; 8 nucleotides line up with TRBD2. Trimming took 1 base from V and 4 from J; bases not matched to a gene: 6. The CDR3 runs 15 residues. Germline CDR1 and CDR2: MGHDK and SYGVNS. The CDR3 DNA reads as TGTGCCAGCAGTGAATCGGGACTAGGGACGTACGAGCAGTACTTC. It translates to CASSESGLGTYEQYF.

The V and J genes are TRBV27 and TRBJ2-1; 9 positions match TRBD1. The germline V gene has CDR1 MNHEY and CDR2 SMNVEV (reference sequence). V lost 7 bases, J lost 10 bases, and 17 bases stayed unmatched. CDR3 length: 16 residues. CDR3 sequence: CASKSPPGQGVREQFF. In DNA form, the CDR3 reads TGTGCCAGCAAATCTCCCCCGGGACAGGGCGTTCGGGAGCAGTTCTTC.

As DNA, the CDR3 is TGTGCCAGTACCCGGGGGGGGGCAGAGGGCTACACCTTC. Translating gives CASTRGGAEGYTF. The chain joins TRBV19 to TRBJ1-2, with TRBD1 as a possible D gene (6 bases). The germline V gene encodes CDR1 LNHDA and CDR2 SQIVND (reference sequence). Deletions cut 7 bases from V and 8 bases from J, with 17 bases between. CDR3 size: 13 residues.

This sequence joins TRBV5-6 and TRBJ1-5; 9 bases match TRBD1. CDR1 is SGHDT, CDR2 YYEEEE, per germline. This CDR3 comprises 14 residues. After removal of 2 bases from V and 6 bases from J, the junction contained 3 bases not matched to a gene. The CDR3 nucleotides read TGTGCCAGCAGCTTAACAGGGGGCAGTCAGCCCCAGCATTTT. This gives the protein CASSLTGGSQPQHF.

This chain uses TRBV13 with TRBJ2-7; D unresolved. V dropped 3 bases and J dropped 2 bases, with 5 bases sitting between them. CDR3 length equals 12 residues. Germline V gives CDR1 PRHDT, CDR2 FYEKMQ (reference sequence). CDR3 protein: CASSFPAYEQYF. The CDR3 nucleotides are TGTGCCAGCAGCTTTCCTGCCTACGAGCAGTACTTC.

This chain connects TRBV13 to TRBJ2-1; 7 positions match TRBD2. This CDR3 has 16 residues. With V trimmed by 5 bases and J by 2 bases, 9 bases remained unmatched. The V gene's germline CDR1 is PRHDT and CDR2 FYEKMQ (reference sequence). This chain's CDR3 is CASSRIGRWAYNEQFF. In DNA form, the CDR3 reads TGTGCCAGCAGCCGTATCGGGAGGTGGGCCTACAATGAGCAGTTCTTC.

This clonotype was found once. This sequence joins TRBV7-9 and TRBJ2-7; no reliable D call. This CDR3 comprises 14 residues. Between the trimmed V and J ends, which lost 1 base and 7 bases, there was a span of 14 bases. Germline-derived CDR1 and CDR2 are SEHNR and FQNEAQ (reference sequence). The CDR3 sequence is CASSLGLAVGEQYF. As DNA, the CDR3 is TGTGCCAGCAGCTTAGGCTTGGCCGTAGGGGAGCAGTACTTC.

The chain uses TRBV12-3 or TRBV12-4 and TRBJ2-2; 7 bases agree with TRBD1. Losses at the gene ends were 6 bases for V and 5 bases for J; bases not matched to a gene: 9. The CDR3 sequence is 15 residues long. CDR3 DNA: TGTGCCAGCAGCCCTAGACAGGGCGGTACCGGGGAGCTGTTTTTT. It encodes CASSPRQGGTGELFF.

The chain employs TRBV3-1 and TRBJ1-5, with TRBD1 identical over 10 bases. Trimming removed 3 bases from V and 11 bases from J; junction bases left unmatched: 7. Germline V gene sequence: CDR1 LGHDT, CDR2 YNNKEL (reference sequence). The CDR3 covers 14 residues. CDR3 DNA: TGTGCCAGCAGCCACTCGGACAGGGGGATAGCCCAGCATTTT. Translation gives CASSHSDRGIAQHF.

The chain joins TRBV13 to TRBJ2-1, with a possible D match to TRBD2 (6 bases). The CDR3 is 14 residues long. The germline V gene encodes CDR1 PRHDT and CDR2 FYEKMQ (reference sequence). The V gene lost 5 bases and the J gene lost 5 bases, with 13 bases spanning the gap. The chain's CDR3 is CASSPTGEDNEQFF. Here the CDR3 DNA reads TGTGCCAGCAGCCCGACGGGGGAGGACAATGAGCAGTTCTTC.

V gene TRBV7-9 combines with J gene TRBJ2-1, with TRBD2 matching 11 bases. The CDR3 is 17 residues long. The V gene's germline CDR1 is SEHNR and CDR2 FQNEAQ (reference sequence). Germline trimming cut 5 bases from V and 8 bases from J; bases unmatched to any gene: 14. The CDR3 here is CASSPIDSGRVGDEQFF. CDR3 bases: TGTGCCAGCAGCCCGATCGATAGCGGGAGGGTGGGCGATGAGCAGTTCTTC.